This T cell receptor beta chain emerged from a study of OX40 agonist ivuxolimab in advanced cancers. Study background: Dose-escalation patients' cancers were hepatocellular carcinoma, melanoma, renal cell or head and neck cancer.

Germline V gene data show CDR1 as SGHRS and CDR2 as YFSETQ. The CDR3 consists of 12 residues. With 4 bases removed from V and 2 bases from J, the gap between germline ends came to 5 bases. General observations from the study: Average numbers of expanded clones were greater in CD8+ T cells than in CD4+.

Generated by immunoSEQ multiplex PCR, the TCRdb table keeps only in-frame clones and is missing some. The table has approximately 67,000 clones, around 83% seen once. This clone has a single count. What it recognizes is unknown. The chain uses TRBV5-1 and TRBJ2-3, with D uncertain. The origin of this receptor is an adult with an advanced solid tumor such as melanoma, head and neck, liver or kidney cancer. Sequenced material: CD4+ or CD8+ T cells sorted from blood, taken in a trial of the OX40 agonist ivuxolimab. CDR3 coding DNA: TGCGCCAGCAGCCGCAACACAGATACGCAGTATTTT. It translates to CASSRNTDTQYF.